Presented here are 6 T cell receptor beta chains from one specimen sequenced in a study of blood T cell repertoires in COVID-19. Profiled with immunoSEQ multiplex PCR; TCRdb holds only in-frame clones, not every one. The sample holds around 300,000 clones; 88% are singletons and the top ten take roughly 4%. Sequencing was done on a sample of peripheral blood. All receptors come from a woman between 45 and 60 years old with active or convalescent COVID-19.

This chain joins TRBV2 and TRBJ1-3; 7 bases are a match to TRBD1. The CDR3 is 16 amino acids. Per germline, CDR1 SNHLY and CDR2 FYNNEI. V shed 7 bases and J 1 base; nucleotides not matched to a gene: 10. This chain's CDR3 is CASKITGAQSGNTIYF. CDR3 coding DNA: TGTGCCAGCAAAATAACAGGGGCACAATCTGGAAACACCATATATTTT.

The chain is built from TRBV7-2 and TRBJ1-1, with unresolved D. Germline V gene sequence: CDR1 SGHTA, CDR2 FQGNSA. Trimming stripped 3 bases from V and 3 bases from J, with 11 bases between. CDR3 length: 14 residues. This CDR3 is CASSLAGPYTEAFF. In DNA form, the CDR3 reads TGTGCCAGCAGCTTGGCGGGCCCGTACACTGAAGCTTTCTTT.

There are a few counts of this clone. V gene TRBV19 combines with J gene TRBJ2-2; the match to TRBD2 covers 11 bases. The CDR3 sequence is 15 residues long. Germline CDR1 reads LNHDA; CDR2 reads SQIVND (reference sequence). J was trimmed by 8 bases and V by 5 bases; bases with no gene match: 7. CDR3 DNA: TGTGCCAGTAGTGCTAGCGGGAGGAGCTCGGGGGAGCTGTTTTTT. The encoded protein is CASSASGRSSGELFF.

This clone was seen only once. V gene TRBV14 combines with J gene TRBJ2-5; a possible D gene is TRBD2 (7 bases). With 2 bases removed from V and 2 bases from J, the gap between germline ends came to 12 bases. Germline V gives CDR1 SGHDN, CDR2 FVKESK. This CDR3 region has 15 residues. CDR3 in DNA: TGTGCCAGCAGCCAACGGGGGGCGTCGCAAGAGACCCAGTACTTC. It codes for CASSQRGASQETQYF. Together with reference TRBV14 and TRBJ2-5, the CDR3 gives the full variable domain: EAGVTQFPSHSVIEKGQTVTLRCDPISGHDNLYWYRRVMGKEIKFLLHFVKESKQDESGMPNNRFLAERTGGTYSTLKVQPAELEDSGVYFCASSQRGASQETQYFGPGTRLLVL.

CDR3 amino acids: CASRLAGGADTQYF. Here the CDR3 DNA reads TGTGCCAGCAGACTAGCGGGAGGGGCAGATACGCAGTATTTT. The chain has TRBV6-5 and TRBJ2-3; 13 positions match TRBD2. Germline CDR1 reads MNHEY; CDR2 reads SVGAGI. Trimming at V came to 6 bases and at J to 4 bases, leaving 1 base not matched to a gene. This CDR3 comprises 14 residues.

The rearrangement uses TRBV27 and TRBJ2-7; 9 positions match TRBD2. There are 14 residues in the CDR3. Germline CDR1 MNHEY, CDR2 SMNVEV (reference sequence). Trimming removed 4 bases from V and 3 bases from J; junction bases left unmatched: 4. CDR3 nucleotide sequence: TGTGCCAGCAGTTCGACGACTAGCGGCTACGAGCAGTACTTC. It codes for CASSSTTSGYEQYF.